A single sample gave rise to the 32 T cell receptor beta chains below, sequenced in a study of blood T cell repertoires in COVID-19 (dated by TCRdb to the early 2020s). To prepare the library, the immunoSEQ multiplex PCR assay was applied. This is the immuneACCESS table as TCRdb keeps it, with only in-frame sequences that have V and J called. A part of the clones is gone; compared with another copy, unresolved V genes explain less than half, and the rest is unexplained. Recorded for this sample are more than 200,000 clones; around four fifths of them occurred a single time. The ten largest account for 7% to 10% of the sample. Sequencing input: peripheral blood. The receptors here all came from a woman aged 80 or older with COVID-19, enrolled during active disease.

The genes are TRBV19 and TRBJ2-5, with 7 bases aligning to TRBD2. The V gene end was trimmed by 2 bases and the J gene end by 4 bases; junction bases not matched to a gene: 10. The CDR3 totals 16 residues. Germline loops: CDR1 LNHDA, CDR2 SQIVND (reference sequence). The CDR3 nucleotides are TGTGCCAGTAGTATAAGAGGGAGGGGAGGAGGAGAGACCCAGTACTTC. It yields the protein CASSIRGRGGGETQYF.

The chain is built from TRBV10-3 and TRBJ1-5; TRBD1 matches at 7 bases. The CDR3 is 14 residues long. Germline CDR1 is ENHRY and CDR2 is SYGVKD. J gave up 6 bases and V 2 bases, and 4 bases lay outside the gene matches. The DNA for the CDR3 is TGTGCCATCAGTGAGGAGGGGGCTATTCAGCCCCAGCATTTT. Translating it yields CAISEEGAIQPQHF.

CDR3 in amino acids: CASSLMEDTEAFF. DNA of the CDR3: TGTGCCAGCAGCTTAATGGAGGACACTGAAGCTTTCTTT. The V gene is TRBV7-3, the J gene TRBJ1-1, with D unclear. Germline loops: CDR1 SGHTA, CDR2 FQGTGA. This CDR3 contains 13 residues. The V gene lost 1 base and the J gene lost 3 bases, with 6 bases spanning the gap.

The genes are TRBV5-6 and TRBJ2-7; TRBD1 matches 11 bases. Trimming removed 7 bases from V and 5 bases from J; junction bases left unmatched: 5. CDR3 size: 13 residues. CDR1 is SGHDT and CDR2 is YYEEEE in the germline V gene. The chain's CDR3 is CASGGQGVNEQYF. The CDR3 bases are TGTGCCAGCGGGGGACAGGGGGTTAACGAGCAGTACTTC.

The rearrangement uses TRBV2 and TRBJ1-5, with TRBD1 identical over 8 bases. The CDR3 has 14 residues. Trimming removed 6 bases from V and 4 bases from J; junction bases left unmatched: 5. Germline V gives CDR1 SNHLY, CDR2 FYNNEI. The CDR3 sequence: CASSLYRGNQPQHF. The CDR3 DNA reads as TGTGCCAGCAGCCTGTACAGGGGGAATCAGCCCCAGCATTTT. Based on the CDR3 plus reference TRBV2 and TRBJ1-5, the full variable domain is EPEVTQTPSHQVTQMGQEVILRCVPISNHLYFYWYRQILGQKVEFLVSFYNNEISEKSEIFDDQFSVERPDGSNFTLKIRSTKLEDSAMYFCASSLYRGNQPQHFGDGTRLSIL.

The genes are TRBV5-1 and TRBJ2-3, with D perhaps matching TRBD1 (5 bases). Germline values: CDR1 SGHRS, CDR2 YFSETQ. V lost 2 bases, J lost 0 bases, and 7 bases lay in between. This CDR3 region has 14 residues. CDR3 protein: CASSFQGSTDTQYF. CDR3 DNA: TGCGCCAGCAGCTTTCAGGGTAGCACAGATACGCAGTATTTT.

The J gene is TRBJ1-1, the V gene TRBV7-2; TRBD1 matches at 7 bases. CDR3 size: 14 residues. V was clipped by 5 bases and J by 1 base; unmatched bases: 4. Germline lookup yields CDR1 SGHTA and CDR2 FQGNSA. DNA for the CDR3: TGTGCCAGCAGCAAGGGACAGTGGAACACTGAAGCTTTCTTT. This sequence encodes CASSKGQWNTEAFF.

V usage is TRBV3-1 (or the pseudogene TRBV3-2) and J usage is TRBJ2-5; D is perhaps TRBD1 (5 bases). Germline V lookup: CDR1 LGHDT, CDR2 YNNKEL (reference sequence). The CDR3 is 15 amino acids. V shed 3 bases and J shed 2 bases, with 13 bases lying between them. CDR3 nucleotide sequence: TGTGCCAGCAGCCAGGGATGGGGCATTCAAGAGACCCAGTACTTC. Protein sequence: CASSQGWGIQETQYF.

The gene calls are TRBV6-2 or TRBV6-3 and TRBJ2-4, with 13 bases fitting TRBD2. CDR3 length: 18 amino acids. Germline trimming cut 6 bases from V and 8 bases from J; bases unmatched to any gene: 16. CDR1 and CDR2 (germline): MNHEY, SVGEGT. The CDR3 here is CASSLPPGLAGLGDIQYF. DNA for the CDR3: TGTGCCAGCAGCCTCCCGCCGGGACTAGCGGGGCTTGGGGACATTCAGTACTTC.

The rearrangement links TRBV12-3 or TRBV12-4 to TRBJ2-1, with 8 bases fitting TRBD2. The J segment lost 6 bases and the V segment lost 8 bases, leaving 3 bases of the junction unmatched. The CDR3 extends over 12 amino acids. CDR3 sequence reads: CASLGRGNEQFF. CDR3 DNA sequence: TGTGCCAGCCTCGGGAGGGGCAATGAGCAGTTCTTC.

J is TRBJ1-5 and V is TRBV28; 7 bases agree with TRBD1. The junction had 17 bases not matched to a gene; V was cut back by 7 bases and J by 11 bases. The V gene's germline CDR1 is MDHEN and CDR2 SYDVKM. The CDR3 sequence is 15 residues long. The DNA for the CDR3 is TGTGCCAGCAAGCCCGGCGCCAATACAGGGGTGGCCCAGCATTTT. Translated: CASKPGANTGVAQHF.

The chain has TRBV16 and TRBJ1-5; the D is unclear. Germline loops: CDR1 KGHSY, CDR2 FQNENV. Between the trimmed V and J ends, which lost 0 bases and 5 bases, there was a span of 8 bases. This CDR3 has 14 residues. The CDR3 bases are TGTGCCAGCAGCCAATCTTGGCCAGATCAGCCCCAGCATTTT. This translates into CASSQSWPDQPQHF.

The gene calls are TRBV5-1 and TRBJ1-2; D is ambiguous. CDR1 and CDR2 (germline): SGHRS, YFSETQ. Trimming pared 4 bases from V and 6 bases from J, leaving 10 bases between. The CDR3 is made up of 12 amino acids. The CDR3 DNA is TGCGCCAGCAGCCCTAATTCGAATGGCTACACCTTC. Residues: CASSPNSNGYTF.

This CDR3 reads CASSGPGGTEAFF. The CDR3 coding sequence is TGTGCCAGCAGCGGGCCGGGCGGGACTGAAGCTTTCTTT. The chain links TRBV9 to TRBJ1-1; no reliable D call. V lost 3 bases to trimming and J lost 5 bases, with 11 bases between them. CDR3 length: 13 residues. Germline V gene lookup returns CDR1 SGDLS and CDR2 YYNGEE.

This chain uses TRBV7-3 with TRBJ2-3; 7 bases map to TRBD2. CDR1 and CDR2 from the germline V gene are SGHTA and FQGTGA. Losses at the gene ends were 2 bases for V and 4 bases for J; bases not matched to a gene: 6. CDR3 length: 15 amino acids. CDR3 residues: CASSLQWGRADTQYF. The CDR3 nucleotides read TGTGCCAGCAGCTTACAGTGGGGGAGGGCAGATACGCAGTATTTT.

The chain carries TRBV15 and TRBJ1-4; D call uncertain. The CDR3 has 15 amino acids. Germline CDR1 LNHNV, CDR2 YYDKDF (reference sequence). Trimming removed 0 bases from V and 5 bases from J, with 10 bases in between. CDR3 region: CATSRDPNSNEKLFF. Here the CDR3 DNA reads TGTGCCACCAGCAGAGATCCCAACTCGAATGAAAAACTGTTTTTT.

The chain is built from TRBV25-1 and TRBJ2-1; weak D call: TRBD2 (5 bases). Trimming left V 0 bases short and J 10 bases short, with 16 bases between. The CDR3 runs 15 residues. CDR1 and CDR2 (germline): MGHDK, SYGVNS. DNA of the CDR3: TGTGCCAGCAGTGAATATCTGGGTCCGACGGGGGAGCAGTTCTTC. Translation: CASSEYLGPTGEQFF.

The DNA of the CDR3 is TGTGCCAGCAGGGGGGGACTAGGTGGGAGCGAGCAGTTCTTC. This gives the protein CASRGGLGGSEQFF. The chain combines TRBV27 with TRBJ2-1; 8 bases map to TRBD2. V lost 6 bases and J lost 10; bases outside the gene matches: 11. Germline V gene lookup returns CDR1 MNHEY and CDR2 SMNVEV (reference sequence). The CDR3 length is 14 residues.

In its sample, this clone was seen once. The J gene is TRBJ2-1, the V gene TRBV3-1 (or the pseudogene TRBV3-2); TRBD2 matches 7 bases. The CDR3 spans 17 residues. J was trimmed by 0 bases and V by 3 bases; bases with no gene match: 8. Germline V gene lookup returns CDR1 LGHDT and CDR2 YNNKEL (reference sequence). This CDR3 is CASSHLTSESSYNEQFF. The CDR3, as DNA: TGTGCCAGCAGCCACCTTACTAGCGAAAGCTCCTACAATGAGCAGTTCTTC.

The rearrangement uses TRBV7-2 and TRBJ1-2; TRBD1 agrees at 7 bases. Germline lookup yields CDR1 SGHTA and CDR2 FQGNSA. The CDR3 has 13 residues. The V gene end was trimmed by 1 base and the J gene end by 7 bases; junction bases not matched to a gene: 3. The CDR3 region is CASSLVGTAGYTF. CDR3 nucleotides: TGTGCCAGCAGCTTAGTCGGGACAGCTGGCTACACCTTC.

The gene calls are TRBV6-5 and TRBJ2-3, with unresolved D. The germline V gene has CDR1 MNHEY and CDR2 SVGAGI. The length of the CDR3 is 14 residues. V lost 5 bases and J lost 3, with 12 bases in between. The CDR3, as DNA: TGTGCCAGCAGTCGCATTGACTTAACAGATACGCAGTATTTT. This sequence encodes CASSRIDLTDTQYF.

This clone was seen only a few times. In DNA form, the CDR3 reads TGTGCCAGCACCACCGGACACACGTACCAAGAGACCCAGTACTTC. Its protein is CASTTGHTYQETQYF. This sequence joins TRBV2 and TRBJ2-5, with D possibly TRBD1 on 5 matching bases. This CDR3 comprises 15 residues. V lost 7 bases and J lost 0, with 15 bases in between. Germline CDR1 reads SNHLY; CDR2 reads FYNNEI. The full variable domain, its missing parts supplied by reference TRBV2 and TRBJ2-5, is EPEVTQTPSHQVTQMGQEVILRCVPISNHLYFYWYRQILGQKVEFLVSFYNNEISEKSEIFDDQFSVERPDGSNFTLKIRSTKLEDSAMYFCASTTGHTYQETQYFGPGTRLLVL.

The CDR3 reads CASASRPGELFF. DNA of the CDR3: TGTGCCAGTGCTAGTAGACCCGGGGAGCTGTTTTTT. The chain uses TRBV2 and TRBJ2-2; D not resolved. This CDR3 region has 12 residues. In germline, CDR1 is SNHLY, CDR2 FYNNEI. V gave up 9 bases and J gave up 6 bases, with 11 bases separating them.

By share, this clone counts as medium-sized (0.01 to 0.1%). The chain couples TRBV4-1 to TRBJ1-3, with D maybe TRBD1 (5 bases). Germline V gene lookup returns CDR1 MGHRA and CDR2 YSYEKL. This CDR3 spans 15 amino acids. Between the trimmed V and J ends, which lost 0 bases and 1 base, there was a span of 7 bases. This CDR3 reads CASSQDGGSGNTIYF. CDR3 nucleotides: TGCGCCAGCAGCCAAGATGGGGGGTCTGGAAACACCATATATTTT.

The CDR3 loop reads CASRDSSTNTEAFF. The DNA for the CDR3 is TGCGCCAGCAGGGACAGTTCAACGAACACTGAAGCTTTCTTT. The chain carries TRBV10-2 and TRBJ1-1; a weak D match, TRBD1 (6 bases). Germline CDR1 is WSHSY and CDR2 is SAAADI. Between the trimmed V and J ends, which lost 6 bases and 1 base, there was a span of 12 bases. The CDR3 sequence is 14 residues long.

The chain is built from TRBV5-4 and TRBJ1-2, with 7 bases matching TRBD1. The CDR3 totals 15 residues. The germline CDR1 and CDR2 sequences are SGHNT and YYREEE (reference sequence). Trimming cost V 0 bases and J 5 bases; bases outside gene matches: 7. The CDR3 nucleotides are TGTGCCAGCAGCTTGGGACAGGGAGACCTTTATGGCTACACCTTC. The encoded protein is CASSLGQGDLYGYTF.

The rearrangement joins TRBV19 to TRBJ2-5; perhaps TRBD1 as D (6 bases). This CDR3 has 15 amino acids. The germline gives CDR1 LNHDA, CDR2 SQIVND (reference sequence). Between the trimmed V and J ends, which lost 0 bases and 5 bases, there was a span of 13 bases. The chain's CDR3 is CASSIDRRGGETQYF. In DNA, the CDR3 is TGTGCCAGTAGTATAGACCGCAGGGGCGGGGAGACCCAGTACTTC.

This chain joins TRBV24-1 and TRBJ2-1, with 7 nucleotides matching TRBD1. Germline trimming cut 4 bases from V and 5 bases from J; bases unmatched to any gene: 10. The CDR3 length is 16 residues. Germline V gene sequence: CDR1 KGHDR, CDR2 SFDVKD. The DNA of the CDR3 is TGTGCCACCAGTGAATCCGACAGGGAAGGTCACAATGAGCAGTTCTTC. Translated: CATSESDREGHNEQFF.

The chain recombines TRBV19 with TRBJ1-1; 8 positions match TRBD1. This CDR3 comprises 13 residues. Unmatched junction bases numbered 0, after V lost 6 bases and J lost 0 bases. Germline CDR1 reads LNHDA; CDR2 reads SQIVND (reference sequence). CDR3 in DNA: TGTGCCAGTAGGGACAGGGTGAACACTGAAGCTTTCTTT. It specifies CASRDRVNTEAFF.

This chain connects TRBV5-1 to TRBJ1-2, with TRBD1 matching 11 bases. The germline CDR1 and CDR2 sequences are SGHRS and YFSETQ. With V trimmed by 5 bases and J by 4 bases, 1 base remained unmatched. This CDR3 comprises 13 residues. The CDR3 is CASRGQGGYGYTF. CDR3 in DNA: TGCGCCAGCAGGGGACAGGGGGGCTATGGCTACACCTTC.

This sequence joins TRBV5-1 and TRBJ1-1; D call uncertain. Germline CDR1 and CDR2: SGHRS and YFSETQ. This CDR3 is 13 amino acids long. The V gene lost 5 bases and the J gene lost 4 bases, with 12 bases spanning the gap. The CDR3 DNA follows: TGCGCCAGCAGAATGGCCGGGGTCACTGAAGCTTTCTTT. This translates into CASRMAGVTEAFF.

This clone showed up just once. The chain employs TRBV28 and TRBJ1-1, with 7 bases identical to TRBD1. The CDR3 consists of 12 residues. Germline CDR1 MDHEN, CDR2 SYDVKM. The ends lost 1 base at V and 10 bases at J; junction bases unmatched: 3. This CDR3 reads CASSLLRGRAFF. CDR3 in DNA: TGTGCCAGCAGTTTATTAAGGGGGCGAGCTTTCTTT.